This T cell receptor (beta chain) was obtained from a study of human T cells and chemical hapten exposure. Overall study: How much TCR each sample yielded varied, mostly because pooled library volumes differed slightly.

This clonotype was seen ten or more times. TCRdb analysed the RACE reads with MiXCR anew, one entry per CDR3 protein. This sample has some 65,000 distinct CDR3 sequences, with about 6% found just once. This sample's time point: healthy volunteer bleed at 6 weeks. Unfractionated whole blood yielded the extracted total RNA. CDR3 length equals 13 residues. Trimming stripped 0 bases from V and 8 bases from J, with 8 bases between. Germline CDR1 reads WNHNN; CDR2 reads SYGVQD (reference sequence). Sequenced input: whole blood. The clonotype originates from a female donor in good health. Some clones in this sample may be carry-over from other donors' samples. The chain links TRBV10-1 to TRBJ2-1; weak D call: TRBD2 (5 bases). The CDR3 loop is CASSESLADEQFF. The CDR3 DNA reads as TGCGCCAGCAGTGAGTCCCTAGCAGATGAGCAGTTCTTC.